This T cell receptor (beta chain) was profiled in a study of control samples from healthy donors and cancer patients. The CDR3 sequence is 15 residues long. Trimming cost V 5 bases and J 2 bases; bases outside gene matches: 3. Germline values: CDR1 SGHAT, CDR2 FQNNGV. TCRdb's table, derived via immunoSEQ multiplex PCR, lists solely in-frame clones and lacks some. The sample consists of fewer than 95,000 clones, 85% of them appearing once. This clonotype originated in a man aged 25 to 40 in good health. The chain is built from TRBV11-2 and TRBJ1-5; TRBD1 agrees at 10 bases. Sequenced: blood. The CDR3 reads CASSVGTGGNQPQHF. The CDR3 region has the DNA TGTGCCAGCAGCGTTGGGACAGGGGGCAATCAGCCCCAGCATTTT.